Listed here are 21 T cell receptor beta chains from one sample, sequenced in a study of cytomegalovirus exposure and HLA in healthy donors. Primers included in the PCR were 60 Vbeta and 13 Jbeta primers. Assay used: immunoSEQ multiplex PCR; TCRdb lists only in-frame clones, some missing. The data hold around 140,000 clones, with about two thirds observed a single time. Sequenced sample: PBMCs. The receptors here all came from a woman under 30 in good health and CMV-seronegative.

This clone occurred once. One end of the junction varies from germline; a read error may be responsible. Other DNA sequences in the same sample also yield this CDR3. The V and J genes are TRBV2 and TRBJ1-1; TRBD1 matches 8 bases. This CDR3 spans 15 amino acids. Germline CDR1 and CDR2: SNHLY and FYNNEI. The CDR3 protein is CASTEGQGAITEAFF. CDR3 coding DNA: TGTGCCAGCACCGAGGGGCAGGGGGCGATCACTGAAGCTTTTTTT.

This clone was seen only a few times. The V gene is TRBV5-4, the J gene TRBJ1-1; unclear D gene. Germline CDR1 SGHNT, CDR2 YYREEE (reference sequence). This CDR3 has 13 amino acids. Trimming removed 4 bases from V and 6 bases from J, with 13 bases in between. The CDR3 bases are TGTGCCAGCAGCCACGACATTGTGTCTGAAGCTTTCTTT. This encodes CASSHDIVSEAFF.

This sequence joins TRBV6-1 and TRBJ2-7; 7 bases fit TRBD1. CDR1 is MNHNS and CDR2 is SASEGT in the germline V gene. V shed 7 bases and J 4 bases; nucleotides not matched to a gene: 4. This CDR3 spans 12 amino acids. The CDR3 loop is CASTTGTYEQYF. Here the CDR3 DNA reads TGTGCCAGCACGACAGGGACGTACGAGCAGTACTTC.

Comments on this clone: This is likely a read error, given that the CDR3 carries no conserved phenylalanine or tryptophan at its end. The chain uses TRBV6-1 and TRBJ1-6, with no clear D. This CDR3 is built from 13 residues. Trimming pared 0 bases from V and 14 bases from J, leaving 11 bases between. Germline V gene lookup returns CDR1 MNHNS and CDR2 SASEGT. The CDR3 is CASSEAFLEALHS. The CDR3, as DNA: TGTGCCAGCAGTGAAGCCTTCCTCGAGGCCCTCCACTCT.

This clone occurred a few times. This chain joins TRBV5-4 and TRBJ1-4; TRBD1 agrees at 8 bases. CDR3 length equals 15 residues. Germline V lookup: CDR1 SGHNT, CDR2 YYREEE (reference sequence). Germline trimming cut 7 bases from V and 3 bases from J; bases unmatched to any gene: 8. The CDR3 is CASQSRQGPNEKLFF. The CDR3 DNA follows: TGTGCCAGCCAATCCCGACAGGGGCCTAATGAAAAACTGTTTTTT. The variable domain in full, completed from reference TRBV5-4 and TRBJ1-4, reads ETGVTQSPTHLIKTRGQQVTLRCSSQSGHNTVSWYQQALGQGPQFIFQYYREEENGRGNFPPRFSGLQFPNYSSELNVNALELDDSALYLCASQSRQGPNEKLFFGSGTQLSVL.

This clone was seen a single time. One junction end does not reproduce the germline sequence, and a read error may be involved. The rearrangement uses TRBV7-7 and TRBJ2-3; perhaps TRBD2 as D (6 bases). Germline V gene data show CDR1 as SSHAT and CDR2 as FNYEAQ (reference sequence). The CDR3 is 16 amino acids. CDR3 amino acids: CASSPGLLSGTDTQYF. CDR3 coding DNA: TGTGCTAGCAGCCCGGGACTTCTATCCGGCACAGATACGCAGTATTTT.

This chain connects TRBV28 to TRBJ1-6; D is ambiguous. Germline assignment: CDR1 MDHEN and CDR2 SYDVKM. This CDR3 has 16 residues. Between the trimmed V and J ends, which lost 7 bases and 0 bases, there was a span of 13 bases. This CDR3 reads CASTSSRGSYNSPLHF. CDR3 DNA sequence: TGTGCCAGCACTTCTTCCCGGGGCTCCTATAATTCACCCCTCCACTTT.

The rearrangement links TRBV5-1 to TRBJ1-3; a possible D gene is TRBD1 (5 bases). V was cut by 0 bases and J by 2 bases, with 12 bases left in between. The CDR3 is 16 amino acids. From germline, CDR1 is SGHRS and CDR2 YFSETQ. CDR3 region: CASSLEARVPGNTIYF. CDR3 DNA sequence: TGCGCCAGCAGCTTGGAGGCCAGGGTCCCTGGAAACACCATATATTTT.

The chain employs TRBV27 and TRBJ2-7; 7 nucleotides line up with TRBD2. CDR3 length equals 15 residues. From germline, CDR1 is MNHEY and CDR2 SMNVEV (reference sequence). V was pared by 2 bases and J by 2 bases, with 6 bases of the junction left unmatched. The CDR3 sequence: CASSLRAGQTYEQYV. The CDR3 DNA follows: TGTGCCAGCAGTTTAAGAGCGGGGCAAACCTACGAGCAGTACGTC.

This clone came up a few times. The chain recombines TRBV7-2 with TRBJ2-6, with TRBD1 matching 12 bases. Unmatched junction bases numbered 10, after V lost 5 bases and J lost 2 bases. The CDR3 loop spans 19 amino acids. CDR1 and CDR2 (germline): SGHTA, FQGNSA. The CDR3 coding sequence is TGTGCCAGCAGCCGCATGGGACAGGGGGCGCGGGCTGGGGCCAACGTCCTGACTTTC. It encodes CASSRMGQGARAGANVLTF.

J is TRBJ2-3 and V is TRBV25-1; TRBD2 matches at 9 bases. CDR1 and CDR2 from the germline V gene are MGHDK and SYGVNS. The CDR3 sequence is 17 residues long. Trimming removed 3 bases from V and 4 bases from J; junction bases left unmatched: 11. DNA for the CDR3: TGTGCCAGCAGTGATCCGCGGGAGGGGGTGTCGGCAGATACGCAGTATTTT. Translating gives CASSDPREGVSADTQYF.

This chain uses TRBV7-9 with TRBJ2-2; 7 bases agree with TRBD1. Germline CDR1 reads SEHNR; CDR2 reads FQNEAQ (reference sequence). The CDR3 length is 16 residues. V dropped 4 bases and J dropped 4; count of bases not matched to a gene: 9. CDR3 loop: CASSSRQGQLTGELFF. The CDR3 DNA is TGTGCCAGCAGCTCTCGACAGGGTCAACTCACCGGGGAGCTGTTTTTT.

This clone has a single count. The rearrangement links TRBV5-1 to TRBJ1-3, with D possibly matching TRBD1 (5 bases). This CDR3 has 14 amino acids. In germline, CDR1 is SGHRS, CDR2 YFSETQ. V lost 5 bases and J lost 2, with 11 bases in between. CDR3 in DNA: TGCGCCAGCAGGCCCGGGACTACTGGAAACACCATATATTTT. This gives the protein CASRPGTTGNTIYF.

CDR3 DNA: TGTGCCAGCAGCTTGGACGCAGGCGCACACGAGCAGTACTTC. The encoded protein is CASSLDAGAHEQYF. The chain carries TRBV5-4 and TRBJ2-7, with D unresolved. Deletions cut 0 bases from V and 5 bases from J, with 12 bases between. Germline loops: CDR1 SGHNT, CDR2 YYREEE (reference sequence). The CDR3 contains 14 residues.

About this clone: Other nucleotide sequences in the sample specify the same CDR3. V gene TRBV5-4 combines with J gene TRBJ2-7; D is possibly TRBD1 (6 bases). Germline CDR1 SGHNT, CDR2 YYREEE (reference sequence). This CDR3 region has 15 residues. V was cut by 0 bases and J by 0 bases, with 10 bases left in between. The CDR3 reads CASSLAGASSYEQYF. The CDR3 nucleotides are TGTGCCAGCAGCTTGGCAGGGGCGAGCTCCTACGAGCAGTACTTC.

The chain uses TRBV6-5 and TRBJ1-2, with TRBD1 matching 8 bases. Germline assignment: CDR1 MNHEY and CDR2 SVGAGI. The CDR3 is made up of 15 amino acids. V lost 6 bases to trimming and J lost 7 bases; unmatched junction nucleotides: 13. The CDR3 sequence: CASRRRGRGRSGYTF. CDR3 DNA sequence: TGTGCCAGCAGGAGGAGGGGCAGGGGGCGAAGTGGCTACACCTTC.

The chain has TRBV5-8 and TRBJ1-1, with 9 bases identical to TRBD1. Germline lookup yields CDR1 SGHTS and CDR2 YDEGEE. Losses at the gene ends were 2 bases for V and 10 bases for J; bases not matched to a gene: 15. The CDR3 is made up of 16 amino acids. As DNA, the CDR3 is TGTGCCAGCAGCTTAACACAGGGGGCTCAGGGAGCTGGAGCTTTCTTT. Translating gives CASSLTQGAQGAGAFF.

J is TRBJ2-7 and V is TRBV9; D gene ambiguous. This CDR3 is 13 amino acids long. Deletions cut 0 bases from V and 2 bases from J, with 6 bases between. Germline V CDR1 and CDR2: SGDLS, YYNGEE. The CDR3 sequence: CASSVGHPYEQYF. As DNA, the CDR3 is TGTGCCAGCAGCGTAGGACATCCCTACGAGCAGTACTTC.

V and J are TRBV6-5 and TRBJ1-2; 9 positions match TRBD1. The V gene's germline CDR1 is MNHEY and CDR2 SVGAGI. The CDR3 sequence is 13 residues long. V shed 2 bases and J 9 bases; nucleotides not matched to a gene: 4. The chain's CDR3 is CASSYPGQGRYTF. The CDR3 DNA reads TGTGCCAGCAGTTACCCGGGACAGGGTCGCTACACCTTC.

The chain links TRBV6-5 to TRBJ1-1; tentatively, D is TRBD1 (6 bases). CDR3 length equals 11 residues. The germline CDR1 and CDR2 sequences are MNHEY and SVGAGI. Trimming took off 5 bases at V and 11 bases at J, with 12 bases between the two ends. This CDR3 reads CASSLQGMAFF. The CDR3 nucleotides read TGTGCCAGCAGTCTACAGGGTATGGCTTTCTTT.

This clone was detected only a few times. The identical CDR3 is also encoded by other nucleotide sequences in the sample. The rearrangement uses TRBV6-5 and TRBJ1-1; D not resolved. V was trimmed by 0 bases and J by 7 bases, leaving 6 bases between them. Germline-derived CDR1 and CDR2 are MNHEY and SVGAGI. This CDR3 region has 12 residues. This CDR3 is CASSYSSGEAFF. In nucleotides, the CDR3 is TGTGCCAGCAGTTACTCGAGTGGTGAAGCTTTCTTT.